The 28 T cell receptor beta chains listed next were all sequenced from one sample in a study of CD8 T cells in ankylosing spondylitis. TCRdb re-derived calls from the 5' RACE reads in MiXCR, one entry per CDR3 protein. The data show under 850,000 distinct CDR3 sequences, with 15% to 20% seen just once and 15% to 20% held by the top ten. Overall study results and limits: Among TCR beta sequences, a motif of fewer than 10 highly homologous variants appeared characteristic of ankylosing spondylitis blood.

These TCRs' antigens remain unknown. Sequenced input: blood, either unsorted or a sorted T cell fraction (not recorded which). These receptors were taken from a male donor with ankylosing spondylitis.

The chain uses TRBV7-2 and TRBJ2-6; a possible D gene is TRBD2 (6 bases). This CDR3 comprises 16 residues. Germline CDR1 and CDR2: SGHTA and FQGNSA. V dropped 5 bases and J dropped 2 bases, with 13 bases sitting between them. The CDR3 DNA sequence: TGTGCCAGCAGCACCTACGGGAGTACTGGGGCCAACGTCCTGACTTTC. This encodes CASSTYGSTGANVLTF.

This clonotype has a handful of counts. The chain links TRBV3-1 to TRBJ2-5; 8 bases fit TRBD2. The V and J ends lost 2 bases and 1 base, in that order; junction bases with no gene match: 3. The CDR3 is 15 residues long. Looked up from germline, CDR1 is LGHDT and CDR2 is YNNKEL (reference sequence). CDR3 in DNA: TGTGCCAGCAGCCAATTCAGCGGGGGCCAAGAGACCCAGTACTTC. Encoded protein: CASSQFSGGQETQYF.

The chain is built from TRBV12-3 or TRBV12-4 and TRBJ2-3; maybe TRBD2 (7 bases). The V end was cut by 5 bases, the J end by 0 bases, with 9 bases between. The CDR3 contains 14 residues. The CDR3 protein is CASSGGASTDTQYF. In nucleotides, the CDR3 is TGTGCCAGCAGTGGGGGGGCCAGCACAGATACGCAGTATTTT.

This clonotype occurred a few times. The J gene is TRBJ1-2, the V gene TRBV9, with D perhaps TRBD1 (6 bases). Germline-derived CDR1 and CDR2 are SGDLS and YYNGEE. This CDR3 has 16 residues. V shed 0 bases and J shed 8 bases, with 20 bases lying between them. This chain's CDR3 is CASSVAAQGGVRGYTF. In DNA form, the CDR3 reads TGTGCCAGCAGCGTAGCCGCACAGGGAGGGGTGCGGGGCTACACCTTC. Complete variable domain (other parts from reference TRBV9 and TRBJ1-2): DSGVTQTPKHLITATGQRVTLRCSPRSGDLSVYWYQQSLDQGLQFLIQYYNGEERAKGNILERFSAQQFPDLHSELNLSSLELGDSALYFCASSVAAQGGVRGYTFGSGTRLTVV.

This clonotype has only a few counts. The rearrangement uses TRBV11-2 and TRBJ2-2; possible D gene TRBD1, 6 bases. V was pared by 5 bases and J by 7 bases, with 17 bases between. This CDR3 is 15 amino acids long. Germline V gene lookup returns CDR1 SGHAT and CDR2 FQNNGV. The CDR3, as DNA: TGTGCCAGCAGCCTCGGGACAAAGGATAGCGGGGAGCTGTTTTTT. It encodes CASSLGTKDSGELFF.

The CDR3 DNA reads as TGCAGCGTTGAAATTGGGACAGGGGGGACTGGCGAGCAGTACTTC. Translated, it gives CSVEIGTGGTGEQYF. The rearrangement links TRBV29-1 to TRBJ2-7, with 11 bases matching TRBD1. The CDR3 has 15 amino acids. Trimming cost V 2 bases and J 6 bases; bases outside gene matches: 9. Germline values: CDR1 SQVTM, CDR2 ANQGSEA.

The CDR3, as DNA: TGTGCCAGCAGCCTTAGACAGCGCTCTGGAAACACCATATATTTT. Its protein product is CASSLRQRSGNTIYF. J is TRBJ1-3 and V is TRBV7-2; D is perhaps TRBD1 (5 bases). This CDR3 is 15 amino acids long. The germline gives CDR1 SGHTA, CDR2 FQGNSA. The V and J ends lost 5 bases and 0 bases respectively, with 11 bases between them.

This clonotype has a handful of counts. The chain is built from TRBV7-9 and TRBJ1-1; 10 bases agree with TRBD1. From germline, CDR1 is SEHNR and CDR2 FQNEAQ (reference sequence). The CDR3 length is 16 residues. Unmatched junction bases numbered 7, after V lost 6 bases and J lost 0 bases. CDR3: CASSSGQGTLNTEAFF. Written as DNA, the CDR3 is TGTGCCAGCAGTTCGGGACAGGGGACCCTGAACACTGAAGCTTTCTTT.

This clonotype was observed a handful of times. The rearrangement links TRBV11-3 to TRBJ2-3; 8 bases align to TRBD2. The J segment lost 4 bases and the V segment lost 4 bases, leaving 4 bases of the junction unmatched. Germline assignment: CDR1 SGHNT and CDR2 YENEEA. This CDR3 comprises 14 residues. CDR3 DNA: TGTGCCAGCAGCTCTCCACTAGCGGCAGATACGCAGTATTTT. It yields the protein CASSSPLAADTQYF.

This clonotype was seen a handful of times. This chain links TRBV6-5 with TRBJ2-5, with D unresolved. With 8 bases removed from V and 7 bases from J, the gap between germline ends came to 14 bases. The CDR3 totals 12 residues. The germline V gene encodes CDR1 MNHEY and CDR2 SVGAGI. The CDR3 bases are TGTGCCAGCGGGCTGGTCGAAGGGACCCAGTACTTC. It yields the protein CASGLVEGTQYF.

The V and J genes are TRBV4-2 and TRBJ2-1; D gene uncertain. The CDR3 runs 13 residues. V lost 0 bases to trimming and J lost 8 bases, with 8 bases between them. The germline V gene has CDR1 LGHNA and CDR2 YNFKEQ. The CDR3 bases are TGTGCCAGCAGCCAAGATGAGGTTGATGAGCAGTTCTTC. It codes for CASSQDEVDEQFF.

This chain links TRBV12-3 or TRBV12-4 with TRBJ2-6; D tentatively fits TRBD1 or TRBD2 (5 bases each). V lost 4 bases and J lost 0, with 10 bases in between. CDR3 length equals 16 residues. CDR3 sequence: CASSYQGPSGANVLTF. The CDR3 DNA reads as TGTGCCAGCAGTTATCAGGGACCCTCTGGGGCCAACGTCCTGACTTTC.

This clonotype was seen a few times. The chain couples TRBV9 to TRBJ2-2; D is uncertain. The germline V and J ends were trimmed by 0 bases and 1 base, with 10 bases remaining between them. The CDR3 is made up of 16 amino acids. Germline lookup yields CDR1 SGDLS and CDR2 YYNGEE. CDR3 region: CASSVGGFGNTGELFF. Here the CDR3 DNA reads TGTGCCAGCAGCGTAGGGGGTTTCGGGAACACCGGGGAGCTGTTTTTT. Looking up the rest from reference TRBV9 and TRBJ2-2 gives the full variable domain: DSGVTQTPKHLITATGQRVTLRCSPRSGDLSVYWYQQSLDQGLQFLIQYYNGEERAKGNILERFSAQQFPDLHSELNLSSLELGDSALYFCASSVGGFGNTGELFFGEGSRLTVL.

This clonotype was observed a handful of times. This chain links TRBV20-1 with TRBJ1-3; D remains ambiguous. Germline lookup yields CDR1 DFQATT and CDR2 SNEGSKA (reference sequence). The CDR3 consists of 16 residues. The ends were cut back, 6 bases at V and 4 bases at J, with 22 bases in the middle. CDR3 in amino acids: CSAHSPVGKNGNTIYF. CDR3 DNA sequence: TGCAGTGCACACTCCCCGGTGGGGAAGAACGGAAACACCATATATTTT.

This clonotype was recorded at least ten times. This sequence joins TRBV12-3 or TRBV12-4 and TRBJ1-2; D perhaps matches TRBD1 (5 bases). The CDR3 is made up of 15 amino acids. V lost 3 bases, J lost 6 bases, and 17 bases lay in between. The CDR3 reads CASSFKGVVGNGYTF. The CDR3 bases are TGTGCCAGCAGTTTTAAAGGGGTCGTAGGTAATGGCTACACCTTC.

This rearrangement joins TRBV30 to TRBJ2-7; no definite D call. Trimming took off 0 bases at V and 2 bases at J, with 8 bases between the two ends. The CDR3 runs 13 residues. The germline V gene has CDR1 GTSNPN and CDR2 SVGIG (reference sequence). The CDR3: CAWSVRVAYEQYF. The CDR3 DNA reads TGTGCCTGGAGTGTTAGGGTAGCCTACGAGCAGTACTTC.

For the CDR3, the DNA is TGCAGTGCGATCGGACAGGCCGGAGGGCCCCAGCATTTT. Translated, it gives CSAIGQAGGPQHF. The V gene is TRBV20-1, the J gene TRBJ1-5; 7 nucleotides align to TRBD1. The germline V gene has CDR1 DFQATT and CDR2 SNEGSKA (reference sequence). The CDR3 extends over 13 amino acids. The V gene end was trimmed by 6 bases and the J gene end by 9 bases; junction bases not matched to a gene: 11.

The chain recombines TRBV12-3 or TRBV12-4 with TRBJ2-3, with TRBD1 matching 7 bases. The CDR3 totals 15 residues. Trimming at V came to 3 bases and at J to 4 bases, leaving 7 bases not matched to a gene. The DNA for the CDR3 is TGTGCCAGCAGTTTCAGGGGGTCCGGCGCAGATACGCAGTATTTT. Encoded protein: CASSFRGSGADTQYF.

The chain has TRBV6-5 and TRBJ1-2; D is uncertain. This CDR3 spans 16 amino acids. V lost 2 bases and J 2 bases, leaving 15 bases between the germline ends. In germline, CDR1 is MNHEY, CDR2 SVGAGI. CDR3 DNA sequence: TGTGCCAGCAGTTACGGAACTCTGGTGGGGAACTATGGCTACACCTTC. Translation gives CASSYGTLVGNYGYTF.

This clonotype has more than one count but fewer than ten. The chain links TRBV27 to TRBJ2-7, with D perhaps TRBD1 (6 bases). With 7 bases removed from V and 1 base from J, the gap between germline ends came to 17 bases. Germline V lookup: CDR1 MNHEY, CDR2 SMNVEV (reference sequence). The CDR3 extends over 15 amino acids. CDR3 DNA: TGTGCCAGCACCCCTAACAGGGAGACATCCTACGAGCAGTACTTC. Translation gives CASTPNRETSYEQYF.

This clonotype was observed many times. CDR3 region: CASSDRESSPLHF. The CDR3 coding sequence is TGTGCCAGCAGTGACCGGGAGAGTTCACCCCTCCACTTT. This sequence joins TRBV6-4 and TRBJ1-6; D is undetermined. Between the trimmed V and J ends, which lost 2 bases and 9 bases, there was a span of 8 bases. CDR3 length: 13 residues. CDR1 and CDR2 (germline): MRHNA, SNTAGT.

The chain carries TRBV7-2 and TRBJ1-1, with 7 nucleotides matching TRBD1. Germline V gene data show CDR1 as SGHTA and CDR2 as FQGNSA. The CDR3 has 14 amino acids. The V and J ends lost 1 base and 7 bases, in that order; junction bases with no gene match: 6. The CDR3 nucleotides are TGTGCCAGCAGCTTAGGGGGACAGCCCGGTGAAGCTTTCTTT. Protein sequence: CASSLGGQPGEAFF.

The chain recombines TRBV20-1 with TRBJ2-1; possibly TRBD2 for D (6 bases). This CDR3 spans 13 amino acids. The germline CDR1 and CDR2 sequences are DFQATT and SNEGSKA (reference sequence). The CDR3 DNA reads TGCACCTCCCAGGGACTCCTTATGGACGAGCAGTTCTTC. It codes for CTSQGLLMDEQFF.

The chain joins TRBV7-8 to TRBJ2-1; perhaps TRBD2 as D (5 bases). With 4 bases removed from V and 8 bases from J, the gap between germline ends came to 18 bases. The CDR3 runs 15 residues. Germline V gives CDR1 SGHVS, CDR2 FQNEAQ. DNA for the CDR3: TGTGCCAGCAGCTCTGGCGTAGCGAAAAGGTATGAGCAGTTCTTC. It translates to CASSSGVAKRYEQFF. Complete variable domain (other parts from reference TRBV7-8 and TRBJ2-1): GAGVSQSPRYKVAKRGQDVALRCDPISGHVSLFWYQQALGQGPEFLTYFQNEAQLDKSGLPSDRFFAERPEGSVSTLKIQRTQQEDSAVYLCASSSGVAKRYEQFFGPGTRLTVL.

The chain uses TRBV12-3 or TRBV12-4 and TRBJ1-1; 8 bases match TRBD1. This CDR3 contains 15 residues. The trim removed 6 bases at V and 3 bases at J, leaving 9 bases unmatched. CDR3 coding DNA: TGTGCCAGCAGCCCCCGCTCAGGGGGCTACACTGAAGCTTTCTTT. Protein: CASSPRSGGYTEAFF.

The CDR3 sequence: CASTLGGWDKNIQYF. Here the CDR3 DNA reads TGTGCCAGCACCCTCGGAGGGTGGGACAAAAACATTCAGTACTTC. V and J are TRBV12-3 or TRBV12-4 and TRBJ2-4; weak D call: TRBD2 (6 bases). V lost 7 bases and J 3 bases, leaving 16 bases between the germline ends. This CDR3 contains 15 residues.

The J gene is TRBJ2-7, the V gene TRBV14, with a weak D call TRBD2 (6 bases). This CDR3 spans 14 amino acids. V was trimmed by 0 bases and J by 9 bases, leaving 15 bases between them. The V gene's germline CDR1 is SGHDN and CDR2 FVKESK. The CDR3 here is CASSQDRREPVQYF. The CDR3 nucleotides are TGTGCCAGCAGCCAAGATCGGAGGGAGCCCGTGCAGTACTTC.

This clonotype has at least ten counts. This chain links TRBV20-1 with TRBJ1-1, with D perhaps matching TRBD1 (6 bases). The CDR3 extends over 14 amino acids. Trimming stripped 0 bases from V and 3 bases from J, with 11 bases between. Germline V lookup: CDR1 DFQATT, CDR2 SNEGSKA (reference sequence). CDR3 protein: CSARDPRQDTEAFF. CDR3 coding DNA: TGCAGTGCTAGAGATCCCAGACAGGACACTGAAGCTTTCTTT.